The rows below give T cell receptor beta chains drawn from one sample of a study of T cell responses to AZD1222 COVID-19 vaccine. Here immunoSEQ multiplex PCR was the method, and the copy in TCRdb shows in-frame clones only, minus some. The sample has 150,000 to 200,000 clones; 85% to 90% are singletons. The starting material was peripheral blood, obtained on day 0 of MenACWY control vaccination. The receptors here all came from an adult in good health. Both conserved end residues are part of each CDR3. The D gene is left open where the match is weak. Only some rows state a clone size, as once, few, many or a class for expanded clones.

V: TRBV28
J: TRBJ2-1
D: NA
size: NA
CDR3: CASSPPTYNEQFF
DNA: TGTGCCAGCAGTCCCCCCACCTACAATGAGCAGTTCTTC

V: TRBV11-2
J: TRBJ1-2
D: NA
size: NA
CDR3: CASSLVPGENYGYTF
DNA: TGTGCCAGCAGCTTAGTTCCGGGGGAGAACTATGGCTACACCTTC

V: TRBV5-1
J: TRBJ2-7
D: TRBD1
size: few
CDR3: CASSLGGTGTYEQYF
DNA: TGCGCCAGCAGCTTGGGGGGGACAGGGACCTACGAGCAGTACTTC

V: TRBV19
J: TRBJ1-5
D: NA
size: NA
CDR3: CASSIETGGQPQHF
DNA: TGTGCCAGTAGTATAGAGACAGGCGGGCAGCCCCAGCATTTT

V: TRBV6-4
J: TRBJ2-3
D: NA
size: few
CDR3: CASSVSREVDTQYF
DNA: TGTGCCAGCAGTGTTTCCAGGGAGGTCGATACGCAGTATTTT

V: TRBV19
J: TRBJ1-1
D: NA
size: NA
CDR3: CASSLGHVNTEAFF
DNA: TGTGCCAGTAGTCTTGGTCATGTGAACACTGAAGCTTTCTTT

V: TRBV5-1
J: TRBJ1-1
D: NA
size: NA
CDR3: CASYSSGTEAFF
DNA: TGCGCCAGCTATTCATCGGGCACTGAAGCTTTCTTT

V: TRBV9
J: TRBJ2-3
D: NA
size: NA
CDR3: CASSPQGGGSQYF
DNA: TGTGCCAGCAGCCCCCAAGGGGGGGGTTCGCAGTATTTT

V: TRBV9
J: TRBJ2-7
D: TRBD2
size: NA
CDR3: CASSVGGTSGGYEQYF
DNA: TGTGCCAGCAGCGTAGGAGGGACTAGCGGGGGATACGAGCAGTACTTC

V: TRBV30
J: TRBJ2-7
D: TRBD2
size: NA
CDR3: CAWSELAVEQYF
DNA: TGTGCCTGGAGTGAACTAGCGGTCGAGCAGTACTTC

V: TRBV2
J: TRBJ2-7
D: NA
size: NA
CDR3: CASSRDSSPIYEQYF
DNA: TGTGCCAGCAGCCGGGACTCAAGCCCCATTTACGAGCAGTACTTC

V: TRBV6-5
J: TRBJ1-2
D: NA
size: NA
CDR3: CASSYSIRPNYGYTF
DNA: TGTGCCAGCAGTTACTCGATCAGACCGAACTATGGCTACACCTTC

V: TRBV19
J: TRBJ1-2
D: NA
size: NA
CDR3: CASSAQGPEGYTF
DNA: TGTGCCAGTAGTGCCCAGGGTCCAGAAGGCTACACCTTC

V: TRBV2
J: TRBJ2-7
D: NA
size: NA
CDR3: CASNYRAYEQYF
DNA: TGTGCCAGCAATTACAGGGCCTACGAGCAGTACTTC

V: TRBV3-1/TRBV3-2
J: TRBJ1-1
D: NA
size: once
CDR3: CASSHPRVPGTEAFF
DNA: TGTGCCAGCAGCCACCCCCGGGTCCCGGGCACTGAAGCTTTCTTT

V: TRBV9
J: TRBJ1-1
D: TRBD1
size: NA
CDR3: CASSGGQFHRGAFF
DNA: TGTGCCAGCAGCGGGGGACAGTTTCACCGAGGGGCTTTCTTT

V: TRBV4-2
J: TRBJ2-1
D: TRBD1
size: NA
CDR3: CASSLRDRANYNEQFF
DNA: TGTGCCAGCAGTCTTCGGGACAGGGCAAACTACAATGAGCAGTTCTTC

V: TRBV13
J: TRBJ1-5
D: NA
size: NA
CDR3: CASSLGGVEGHQPQHF
DNA: TGTGCCAGCAGCTTAGGCGGTGTAGAGGGCCATCAGCCCCAGCATTTT

V: TRBV5-6
J: TRBJ1-4
D: TRBD1
size: NA
CDR3: CASSFSGGQSNEKLFF
DNA: TGTGCCAGCAGCTTTTCTGGGGGACAGTCTAATGAAAAACTGTTTTTT

V: TRBV5-6
J: TRBJ1-2
D: NA
size: NA
CDR3: CASSLDTGYTF
DNA: TGTGCCAGCAGCTTGGATACTGGCTACACCTTC

V: TRBV7-3
J: TRBJ2-1
D: NA
size: NA
CDR3: CASSLHWGTDEQFF
DNA: TGTGCCAGCAGCTTACATTGGGGTACTGATGAGCAGTTCTTC

V: TRBV7-7
J: TRBJ2-6
D: TRBD1
size: NA
CDR3: CASSLRPTGGNSGANVLTF
DNA: TGTGCCAGCAGCTTACGCCCGACAGGGGGGAACTCTGGGGCCAACGTCCTGACTTTC

V: TRBV5-1
J: TRBJ2-7
D: TRBD1
size: NA
CDR3: CASSVGDSSYEQYF
DNA: TGCGCCAGCAGCGTTGGGGACAGTTCCTACGAGCAGTACTTC

V: TRBV7-9
J: TRBJ2-3
D: NA
size: NA
CDR3: CASSFAGTTTDTQYF
DNA: TGTGCCAGCAGCTTTGCAGGGACGACGACAGATACGCAGTATTTT

V: TRBV24-1
J: TRBJ2-3
D: TRBD1
size: NA
CDR3: CATSRTGGTDTQYF
DNA: TGTGCCACCAGTCGGACAGGAGGCACAGATACGCAGTATTTT

V: TRBV10-1
J: TRBJ2-7
D: NA
size: once
CDR3: CASSDGSGHSSYEQYF
DNA: TGCGCCAGCAGTGATGGGTCGGGACACTCGTCCTACGAGCAGTACTTC

V: TRBV6-6
J: TRBJ1-1
D: NA
size: NA
CDR3: CASSTPTPQGIAEAFF
DNA: TGTGCCAGCAGTACGCCAACACCCCAGGGGATCGCTGAAGCTTTCTTT

V: TRBV19
J: TRBJ2-1
D: NA
size: NA
CDR3: CASSSALVQGSNEQFF
DNA: TGTGCCAGTAGTTCCGCACTAGTTCAGGGGAGCAATGAGCAGTTCTTC

V: TRBV27
J: TRBJ1-2
D: TRBD1
size: NA
CDR3: CASSFNTGENGYTF
DNA: TGTGCCAGCAGTTTCAACACAGGGGAGAATGGCTACACCTTC

V: TRBV30
J: TRBJ2-7
D: NA
size: NA
CDR3: CAWSVQHYEQYF
DNA: TGTGCCTGGAGTGTACAACACTACGAGCAGTACTTC

V: TRBV4-2
J: TRBJ2-3
D: NA
size: NA
CDR3: CASSSSVGTDTQYF
DNA: TGTGCCAGCAGCTCTAGCGTGGGAACAGATACGCAGTATTTT

V: TRBV28
J: TRBJ2-5
D: NA
size: few
CDR3: CASSSPTVTETQYF
DNA: TGTGCCAGCAGTTCCCCGACAGTTACAGAGACCCAGTACTTC

V: TRBV21-1
J: TRBJ2-3
D: NA
size: NA
CDR3: CASRPQGAELTDTQYF
DNA: TGTGCCAGCAGACCGCAGGGCGCCGAGCTTACAGATACGCAGTATTTT

V: TRBV11-2
J: TRBJ1-1
D: NA
size: NA
CDR3: CASSLDIGSGAFF
DNA: TGTGCCAGCAGCTTAGATATAGGGAGTGGAGCTTTCTTT

V: TRBV9
J: TRBJ1-6
D: NA
size: NA
CDR3: CASSSQDSPSPLHF
DNA: TGTGCCAGCAGCTCCCAGGACAGCCCCTCGCCCCTCCACTTT

V: TRBV19
J: TRBJ1-1
D: NA
size: NA
CDR3: CASTEGGFVAEAFF
DNA: TGTGCCAGTACCGAAGGGGGGTTTGTCGCTGAAGCTTTCTTT

V: TRBV10-2
J: TRBJ2-2
D: NA
size: NA
CDR3: CASSSTGELFF
DNA: TGCGCCAGCAGTTCCACCGGGGAGCTGTTTTTT

V: TRBV28
J: TRBJ2-7
D: NA
size: NA
CDR3: CASSLGGSGFYEQYF
DNA: TGTGCCAGCAGTTTGGGGGGTAGCGGTTTCTACGAGCAGTACTTC

V: TRBV4-3
J: TRBJ1-2
D: TRBD1
size: NA
CDR3: CASSQITGEGGYGYTF
DNA: TGCGCCAGCAGCCAAATTACAGGGGAGGGGGGCTATGGCTACACCTTC

V: TRBV30
J: TRBJ1-5
D: NA
size: once
CDR3: CAWSRPGGNQPQHF
DNA: TGTGCCTGGAGTAGGCCAGGGGGCAATCAGCCCCAGCATTTT

V: TRBV10-2
J: TRBJ1-2
D: TRBD1
size: NA
CDR3: CASSGQGSYYGYTF
DNA: TGCGCCAGCAGTGGACAGGGATCCTACTATGGCTACACCTTC

V: TRBV6-4
J: TRBJ2-2
D: NA
size: NA
CDR3: CASSDSIRSTGELFF
DNA: TGTGCCAGCAGTGACTCGATAAGGTCTACCGGGGAGCTGTTTTTT

V: TRBV5-6
J: TRBJ2-1
D: NA
size: NA
CDR3: CASNPGGGEQFF
DNA: TGTGCCAGCAACCCTGGGGGAGGTGAGCAGTTCTTC

V: TRBV6-5
J: TRBJ2-5
D: NA
size: few
CDR3: CASSYHGQQETQYF
DNA: TGTGCCAGCAGTTACCACGGACAGCAAGAGACCCAGTACTTC

V: TRBV4-2
J: TRBJ1-1
D: NA
size: NA
CDR3: CASSQDGGTEAFF
DNA: TGTGCCAGCAGCCAAGATGGGGGCACTGAAGCTTTCTTT

V: TRBV7-2
J: TRBJ1-1
D: NA
size: NA
CDR3: CASSFGRLNTEAFF
DNA: TGTGCCAGCAGCTTCGGGCGCCTGAACACTGAAGCTTTCTTT

V: TRBV2
J: TRBJ1-2
D: NA
size: NA
CDR3: CAAYGGALGGYTF
DNA: TGTGCCGCCTATGGGGGGGCCCTAGGAGGCTACACCTTC

V: TRBV4-1
J: TRBJ2-7
D: TRBD1
size: NA
CDR3: CASSQDNYRGREQYF
DNA: TGCGCCAGCAGCCAAGATAATTACAGGGGAAGGGAGCAGTACTTC

V: TRBV30
J: TRBJ1-5
D: TRBD1
size: NA
CDR3: CAWSRDRGNQPQHF
DNA: TGTGCCTGGAGCCGGGACAGGGGCAATCAGCCCCAGCATTTT

V: TRBV6-5
J: TRBJ2-1
D: NA
size: NA
CDR3: CASSQQDPGEQFF
DNA: TGTGCCAGCAGCCAGCAGGATCCGGGTGAGCAGTTCTTC

V: TRBV5-1
J: TRBJ2-7
D: NA
size: NA
CDR3: CASSLGRGPYEQYF
DNA: TGCGCCAGCAGCTTGGGTCGGGGACCCTACGAGCAGTACTTC

V: TRBV19
J: TRBJ1-6
D: TRBD1
size: NA
CDR3: CASTGTGATSPLHF
DNA: TGTGCCAGTACCGGGACAGGGGCTACATCACCCCTCCACTTT

V: TRBV5-4
J: TRBJ2-1
D: TRBD2
size: NA
CDR3: CASSLSGGVYNEQFF
DNA: TGTGCCAGCAGCTTGAGCGGGGGGGTCTACAATGAGCAGTTCTTC

V: TRBV7-9
J: TRBJ2-6
D: NA
size: once
CDR3: CASSLGRSGANVLTF
DNA: TGTGCCAGCAGCTTAGGCAGGTCTGGGGCCAACGTCCTGACTTTC

V: TRBV14
J: TRBJ1-1
D: NA
size: NA
CDR3: CASSRKDGPHTEAFF
DNA: TGTGCCAGCAGCCGCAAAGACGGACCTCACACTGAAGCTTTCTTT

V: TRBV28
J: TRBJ2-3
D: NA
size: NA
CDR3: CASTGIARGTTDTQYF
DNA: TGTGCCAGTACGGGGATAGCGCGGGGAACCACAGATACGCAGTATTTT

V: TRBV9
J: TRBJ1-1
D: NA
size: NA
CDR3: CASSPNGGNREAFF
DNA: TGTGCCAGCAGCCCCAATGGGGGGAACCGTGAAGCTTTCTTT

V: TRBV7-6
J: TRBJ2-1
D: NA
size: NA
CDR3: CASSLVLRPSGTQSYNEQFF
DNA: TGTGCCAGCAGCTTAGTCCTCCGCCCGTCCGGGACTCAATCTTACAATGAGCAGTTCTTC

V: TRBV28
J: TRBJ1-1
D: NA
size: few
CDR3: CASSFDSGNTEAFF
DNA: TGTGCCAGCAGTTTCGACAGCGGGAACACTGAAGCTTTCTTT

V: TRBV25-1
J: TRBJ2-3
D: NA
size: NA
CDR3: CASSRGGTDTQYF
DNA: TGTGCCAGCAGTAGAGGAGGCACAGATACGCAGTATTTT